Following are 21 T cell receptor beta chains from one sample sequenced in a study of blood T cell repertoires in COVID-19. TCRdb's table, derived via immunoSEQ multiplex PCR, lists solely in-frame clones and lacks some. Of about 190,000 clones listed, around 85% are singletons. The sequenced sample consisted of peripheral blood. All receptors come from a woman in her 50s with acute or convalescent COVID-19.

The V and J genes are TRBV7-9 and TRBJ1-6, with D maybe TRBD1 (5 bases). This CDR3 spans 14 amino acids. V lost 3 bases and J 8 bases, leaving 11 bases between the germline ends. Germline V CDR1 and CDR2: SEHNR, FQNEAQ (reference sequence). The CDR3 nucleotides read TGTGCCAGCAGCTTGGGGGGTTGGCATTCACCCCTCCACTTT. Translation: CASSLGGWHSPLHF.

V usage is TRBV7-2 and J usage is TRBJ1-5; no clear D. The CDR3 covers 15 residues. Trimming shortened V by 5 bases and J by 3 bases, and 14 bases separated the two germline ends. The V gene's germline CDR1 is SGHTA and CDR2 FQGNSA. In DNA form, the CDR3 reads TGTGCCAGCAGCCTTTCCGGCAGACTCAATCAGCCCCAGCATTTT. Its protein product is CASSLSGRLNQPQHF.

The genes are TRBV4-3 and TRBJ1-1; 7 bases match TRBD1. The V segment lost 6 bases and the J segment 0 bases; nucleotides outside the gene matches: 10. Germline values: CDR1 LGHNA, CDR2 YSLEER. The CDR3 has 16 residues. CDR3 coding DNA: TGCGCCAGCAGAACGAGGGGGCGCGGGATGAACACTGAAGCTTTCTTT. Translation: CASRTRGRGMNTEAFF.

V gene TRBV6-6 combines with J gene TRBJ2-7; 11 bases are shared with TRBD2. The ends lost 4 bases at V and 0 bases at J; junction bases unmatched: 5. Germline V CDR1 and CDR2: MNHNY, SVGAGI (reference sequence). The CDR3 totals 16 residues. For the CDR3, the DNA is TGTGCCAGCAGTTTTCCGACTAGCGGGAACTCCTACGAGCAGTACTTC. Encoded protein: CASSFPTSGNSYEQYF.

This clone was detected a few times. CDR3 loop: CASSPYSGTGVHEQYF. In nucleotides, the CDR3 is TGTGCCAGCAGCCCGTATAGTGGGACAGGGGTCCACGAGCAGTACTTC. The chain couples TRBV7-2 to TRBJ2-7; 10 nucleotides align to TRBD1. CDR1 and CDR2 (germline): SGHTA, FQGNSA. This CDR3 contains 16 residues. The J segment lost 5 bases and the V segment lost 5 bases, leaving 12 bases of the junction unmatched.

The chain is built from TRBV7-8 and TRBJ1-5; 9 nucleotides agree with TRBD1. Trimming at V came to 5 bases and at J to 2 bases, leaving 13 bases not matched to a gene. The CDR3 contains 18 residues. Germline assignment: CDR1 SGHVS and CDR2 FQNEAQ. CDR3 region: CASSPGGQGRRGNQPQHF. The CDR3 DNA follows: TGTGCCAGCAGCCCCGGGGGACAGGGACGACGCGGCAATCAGCCCCAGCATTTT.

This rearrangement joins TRBV25-1 to TRBJ1-6, with D unclear. The germline V gene encodes CDR1 MGHDK and CDR2 SYGVNS. Trimming removed 4 bases at V and 10 bases at J, with 8 bases between. The CDR3 extends over 12 amino acids. The CDR3 region is CASSVVSSPLHF. DNA for the CDR3: TGTGCCAGCAGTGTTGTATCGTCACCCCTCCACTTT.

The chain is built from TRBV6-5 and TRBJ1-6, with 9 bases lining up with TRBD1. The CDR3 runs to 16 residues. Germline CDR1 MNHEY, CDR2 SVGAGI. V was pared by 0 bases and J by 11 bases, with 8 bases of the junction left unmatched. CDR3 protein: CASSYSLWTGDAPLHF. CDR3 DNA: TGTGCCAGCAGTTACTCTTTATGGACAGGGGACGCACCCCTCCACTTT.

CDR3 in DNA: TGTGCCAGTAGTCCACGGTTCAGGCGTGCCTACGAGCAGTACTTC. Encoded protein: CASSPRFRRAYEQYF. The V gene is TRBV19, the J gene TRBJ2-7, with D hard to call. The germline V gene encodes CDR1 LNHDA and CDR2 SQIVND (reference sequence). This CDR3 is 15 amino acids long. Trimming stripped 5 bases from V and 2 bases from J, with 16 bases between.

The rearrangement links TRBV3-1 (or the pseudogene TRBV3-2) to TRBJ2-7; the D gene is possibly TRBD2 (5 bases). CDR1 and CDR2 (germline): LGHDT, YNNKEL (reference sequence). The CDR3 runs to 12 residues. Deletions cut 8 bases from V and 9 bases from J, with 17 bases between. The CDR3 DNA reads TGTGCCAGCGGAGAAGGGCCCCGGGGGCAGTACTTC. This codes for CASGEGPRGQYF.

The chain employs TRBV4-1 and TRBJ1-1; no clear D. The ends were cut back, 4 bases at V and 0 bases at J, with 12 bases in the middle. CDR1 MGHRA and CDR2 YSYEKL come from the germline V gene. The CDR3 runs to 15 residues. CDR3 sequence: CASSLGPAVNTEAFF. As DNA, the CDR3 is TGCGCCAGCAGCCTAGGTCCAGCGGTGAACACTGAAGCTTTCTTT.

J is TRBJ1-2 and V is TRBV28, with D perhaps matching TRBD1 (5 bases). Trimming left V 5 bases short and J 4 bases short, with 17 bases between. This CDR3 is 15 amino acids long. Germline V gene lookup returns CDR1 MDHEN and CDR2 SYDVKM. The CDR3 spells CASSDGGERAYGYTF. The CDR3 bases are TGTGCCAGCAGTGACGGGGGGGAGAGGGCCTATGGCTACACCTTC.

For the CDR3, the DNA is TGTGCCACCAGTCAGGGAACTAACTATGGCTACACCTTC. Translation: CATSQGTNYGYTF. The chain has TRBV24-1 and TRBJ1-2; TRBD1 might be the D (5 bases). There are 13 residues in the CDR3. Trimming took off 6 bases at V and 0 bases at J, with 7 bases between the two ends. Per germline, CDR1 KGHDR and CDR2 SFDVKD.

The V and J genes are TRBV18 and TRBJ2-1, with TRBD2 matching over 8 bases. Germline lookup yields CDR1 KGHSH and CDR2 LQKENI. Germline trimming cut 3 bases from V and 5 bases from J; bases unmatched to any gene: 3. This CDR3 contains 14 residues. CDR3 bases: TGTGCCAGCTCACCTAGCGGGAACGACAATGAGCAGTTCTTC. It codes for CASSPSGNDNEQFF.

The V gene is TRBV27, the J gene TRBJ1-4, with 9 positions matching TRBD1. The CDR3 is 14 residues long. CDR1 MNHEY and CDR2 SMNVEV come from the germline V gene (reference sequence). Germline trimming cut 6 bases from V and 3 bases from J; bases unmatched to any gene: 2. The CDR3 loop reads CASSHRGPNEKLFF. The DNA of the CDR3 is TGTGCCAGCAGCCACAGGGGGCCTAATGAAAAACTGTTTTTT. The full variable domain, in which reference TRBV27 and TRBJ1-4 provide the parts outside the CDR3, is EAQVTQNPRYLITVTGKKLTVTCSQNMNHEYMSWYRQDPGLGLRQIYYSMNVEVTDKGDVPEGYKVSRKEKRNFPLILESPSPNQTSLYFCASSHRGPNEKLFFGSGTQLSVL.

The chain uses TRBV18 and TRBJ1-4; 9 nucleotides match TRBD1. The germline gives CDR1 KGHSH, CDR2 LQKENI. The ends lost 2 bases at V and 5 bases at J; junction bases unmatched: 9. The CDR3 length is 17 residues. The CDR3 is CASSPGQGLDLNEKLFF. Here the CDR3 DNA reads TGTGCCAGCTCACCAGGACAGGGGTTGGACCTAAATGAAAAACTGTTTTTT.

Concerning this clone: The junction departs from the called germline gene at one end, perhaps through a read error. The chain is built from TRBV10-3 and TRBJ2-1; a possible D gene is TRBD1 (6 bases). There are 14 residues in the CDR3. Per the germline V gene, CDR1 is ENHRY and CDR2 is SYGVKD. CDR3 sequence: CATSLPSQGTGEFF. In DNA form, the CDR3 reads TGTGCCACCAGTTTACCCAGCCAGGGGACCGGGGAGTTCTTC.

The chain is built from TRBV4-3 and TRBJ2-5, with 16 nucleotides matching TRBD2. The CDR3 extends over 21 amino acids. CDR1 LGHNA and CDR2 YSLEER come from the germline V gene. V gave up 0 bases and J gave up 5 bases; unmatched junction bases: 15. As DNA, the CDR3 is TGCGCCAGCAGCCAAGAATGGGGCCCGGGACTAGCGGGAGGGCCAAGGGAGACCCAGTACTTC. Translating gives CASSQEWGPGLAGGPRETQYF.

The V gene is TRBV5-6, the J gene TRBJ1-3; D is unclear. The CDR3 has 15 amino acids. Germline V CDR1 and CDR2: SGHDT, YYEEEE. The V and J ends lost 0 bases and 0 bases respectively, with 7 bases between them. The CDR3: CASSLAPSSGNTIYF. As DNA, the CDR3 is TGTGCCAGCAGCTTGGCACCGAGCTCTGGAAACACCATATATTTT.

This clone came up once. V is TRBV19 and J is TRBJ1-5, with 8 bases lining up with TRBD1. Germline CDR1 is LNHDA and CDR2 is SQIVND (reference sequence). The CDR3 length is 15 residues. Germline trimming cut 4 bases from V and 4 bases from J; bases unmatched to any gene: 6. CDR3 in DNA: TGTGCCAGTAGTACCGGCAACAGGGGGAATCAGCCCCAGCATTTT. It yields the protein CASSTGNRGNQPQHF.

The rearrangement uses TRBV7-2 and TRBJ1-6; a weak D match, TRBD1 (5 bases). Trimming shortened V by 6 bases and J by 8 bases, and 14 bases separated the two germline ends. The CDR3 runs to 14 residues. Germline V CDR1 and CDR2: SGHTA, FQGNSA. The CDR3 loop reads CASRAGGNYSPLHF. The CDR3 DNA is TGTGCCAGCAGGGCGGGGGGAAATTATTCACCCCTCCACTTT.